This T cell receptor (beta chain) was recorded in a study of blood T cell repertoires in COVID-19. At the level of the study: Specimens from acute and convalescent COVID-19 originated in the United States, Italy and Spain.

In the authors' methods: Nucleated cell counts were estimated from reference gene primer amplification. Libraries were prepared by immunoSEQ multiplex PCR; TCRdb keeps only in-frame clonotypes and omits some of them. That table is the source of V, J and clone size, and D and trimming were worked out from the DNA. The sample holds about 200,000 clones, 88% seen once. The CDR3 is 14 amino acids. In germline, CDR1 is SGHRS, CDR2 YFSETQ. As for this clone: The junction differs from germline at one of its ends, possibly a read error. This sample includes further DNA sequences coding for the same CDR3.

This receptor was identified in a man in his late teens or twenties with active or convalescent COVID-19. The sequenced sample consisted of peripheral blood. This chain uses TRBV5-1 with TRBJ1-1, with D possibly matching TRBD1 (6 bases). CDR3 bases: TGCGCCAGCAGTTTGGGACAAACGAACACTGAAGCTTTCTTT. Translation: CASSLGQTNTEAFF.